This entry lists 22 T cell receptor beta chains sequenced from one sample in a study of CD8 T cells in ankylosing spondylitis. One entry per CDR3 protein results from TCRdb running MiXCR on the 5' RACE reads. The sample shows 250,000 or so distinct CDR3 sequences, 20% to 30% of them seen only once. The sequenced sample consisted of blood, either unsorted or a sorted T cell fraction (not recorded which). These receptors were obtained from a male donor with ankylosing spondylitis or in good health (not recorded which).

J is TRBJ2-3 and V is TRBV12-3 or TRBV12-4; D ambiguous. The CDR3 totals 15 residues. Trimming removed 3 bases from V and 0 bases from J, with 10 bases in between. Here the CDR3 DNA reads TGTGCCAGCAGTTTCGACCCGGGCAGCACAGATACGCAGTATTTT. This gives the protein CASSFDPGSTDTQYF.

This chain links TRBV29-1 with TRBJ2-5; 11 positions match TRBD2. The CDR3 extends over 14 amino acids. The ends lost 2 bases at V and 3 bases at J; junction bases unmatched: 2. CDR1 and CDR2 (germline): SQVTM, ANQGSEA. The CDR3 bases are TGCAGCGTTGAACTAGCGGGGGGCAAAGAGACCCAGTACTTC. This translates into CSVELAGGKETQYF.

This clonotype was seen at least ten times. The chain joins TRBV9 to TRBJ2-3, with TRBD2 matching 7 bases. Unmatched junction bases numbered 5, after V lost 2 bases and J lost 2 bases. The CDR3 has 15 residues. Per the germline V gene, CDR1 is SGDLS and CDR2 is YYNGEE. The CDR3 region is CASSVSGGYTDTQYF. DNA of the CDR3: TGTGCCAGCAGCGTCTCGGGGGGATACACAGATACGCAGTATTTT.

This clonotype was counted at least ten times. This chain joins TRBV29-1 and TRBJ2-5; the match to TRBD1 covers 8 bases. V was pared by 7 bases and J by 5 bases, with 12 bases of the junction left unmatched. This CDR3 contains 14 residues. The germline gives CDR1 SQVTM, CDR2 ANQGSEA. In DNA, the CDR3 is TGCAGCGCCCCTATACAGGGGGGAATGGAGACCCAGTACTTC. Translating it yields CSAPIQGGMETQYF. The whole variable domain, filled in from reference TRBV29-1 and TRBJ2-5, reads SAVISQKPSRDICQRGTSLTIQCQVDSQVTMMFWYRQQPGQSLTLIATANQGSEATYESGFVIDKFPISRPNLTFSTLTVSNMSPEDSSIYLCSAPIQGGMETQYFGPGTRLLVL.

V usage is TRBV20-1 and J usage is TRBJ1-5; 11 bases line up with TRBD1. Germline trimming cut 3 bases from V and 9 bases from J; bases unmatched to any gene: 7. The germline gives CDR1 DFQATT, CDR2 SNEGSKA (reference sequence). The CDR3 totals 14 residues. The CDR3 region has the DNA TGCAGTGCTAGGTTGGGGACAGGGGGTCGGCCCCAGCATTTT. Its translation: CSARLGTGGRPQHF.

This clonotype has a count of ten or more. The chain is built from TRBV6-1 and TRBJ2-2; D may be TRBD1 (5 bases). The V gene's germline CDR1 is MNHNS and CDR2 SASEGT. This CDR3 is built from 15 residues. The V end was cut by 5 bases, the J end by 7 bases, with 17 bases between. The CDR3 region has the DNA TGTGCCAGCAGTCTTCAACAGGTGGCGGACGGGGAGCTGTTTTTT. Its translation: CASSLQQVADGELFF.

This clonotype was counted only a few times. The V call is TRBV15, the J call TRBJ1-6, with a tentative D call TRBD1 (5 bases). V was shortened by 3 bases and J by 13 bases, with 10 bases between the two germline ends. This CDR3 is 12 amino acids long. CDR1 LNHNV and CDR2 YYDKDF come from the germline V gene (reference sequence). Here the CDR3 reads CATSSGGIPLHF. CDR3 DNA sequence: TGTGCCACCAGCAGCGGGGGGATCCCCCTCCACTTT.

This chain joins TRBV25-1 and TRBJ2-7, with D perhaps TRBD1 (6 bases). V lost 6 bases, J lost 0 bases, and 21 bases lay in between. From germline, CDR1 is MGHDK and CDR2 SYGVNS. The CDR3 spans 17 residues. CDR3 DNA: TGTGCCAGCAGCGCCTCGTGGGGACAAGAAAACTCCTACGAGCAGTACTTC. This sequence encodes CASSASWGQENSYEQYF.

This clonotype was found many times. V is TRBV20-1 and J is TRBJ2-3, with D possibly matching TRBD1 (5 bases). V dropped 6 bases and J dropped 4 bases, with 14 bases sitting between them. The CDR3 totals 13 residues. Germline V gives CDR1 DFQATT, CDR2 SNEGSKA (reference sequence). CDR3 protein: CSAEGARPDTQYF. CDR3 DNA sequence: TGCAGTGCCGAAGGGGCCCGCCCAGATACGCAGTATTTT.

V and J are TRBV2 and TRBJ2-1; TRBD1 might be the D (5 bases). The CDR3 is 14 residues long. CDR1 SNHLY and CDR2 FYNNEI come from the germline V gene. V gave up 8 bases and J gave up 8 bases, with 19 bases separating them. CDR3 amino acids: CASHWGPRVDEQFF. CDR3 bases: TGTGCCAGCCACTGGGGCCCAAGGGTCGATGAGCAGTTCTTC.

CDR3 residues: CSAQLLDIGVGDNEQFF. The CDR3 DNA reads TGCAGTGCACAGCTTCTTGACATTGGGGTAGGCGACAATGAGCAGTTCTTC. The chain combines TRBV20-1 with TRBJ2-1, with no clear D. This CDR3 contains 17 residues. Trimming removed 6 bases at V and 5 bases at J, with 26 bases between. CDR1 and CDR2 (germline): DFQATT, SNEGSKA (reference sequence).

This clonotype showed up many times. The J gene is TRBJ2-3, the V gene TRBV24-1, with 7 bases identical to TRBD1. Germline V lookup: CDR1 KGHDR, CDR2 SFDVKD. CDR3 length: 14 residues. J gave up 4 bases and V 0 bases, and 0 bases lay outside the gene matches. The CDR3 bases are TGTGCCACCAGTGATTTGCAGGGGGCAGATACGCAGTATTTT. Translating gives CATSDLQGADTQYF.

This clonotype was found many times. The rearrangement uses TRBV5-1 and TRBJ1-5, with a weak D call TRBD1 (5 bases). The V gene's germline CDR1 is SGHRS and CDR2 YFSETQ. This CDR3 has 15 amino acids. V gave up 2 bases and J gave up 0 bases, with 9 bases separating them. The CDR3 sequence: CASSLVGHSNQPQHF. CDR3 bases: TGCGCCAGCAGCTTAGTAGGACATAGCAATCAGCCCCAGCATTTT.

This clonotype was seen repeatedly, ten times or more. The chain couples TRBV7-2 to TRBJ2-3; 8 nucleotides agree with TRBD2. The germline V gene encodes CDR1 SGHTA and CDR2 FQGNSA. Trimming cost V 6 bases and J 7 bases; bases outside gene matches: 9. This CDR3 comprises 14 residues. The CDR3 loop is CASRGGGGIYTQYF. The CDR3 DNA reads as TGTGCCAGCAGGGGGGGCGGGGGGATTTATACGCAGTATTTT. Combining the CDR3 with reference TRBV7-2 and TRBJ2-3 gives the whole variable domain GAGVSQSPSNKVTEKGKDVELRCDPISGHTALYWYRQSLGQGLEFLIYFQGNSAPDKSGLPSDRFSAERTGGSVSTLTIQRTQQEDSAVYLCASRGGGGIYTQYFGPGTRLTVL.

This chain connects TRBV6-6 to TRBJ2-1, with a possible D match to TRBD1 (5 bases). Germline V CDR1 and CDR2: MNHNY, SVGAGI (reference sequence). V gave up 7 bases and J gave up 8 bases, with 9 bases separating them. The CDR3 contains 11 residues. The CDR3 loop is CASTIGDEQFF. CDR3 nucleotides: TGTGCCAGCACCATAGGGGATGAGCAGTTCTTC.

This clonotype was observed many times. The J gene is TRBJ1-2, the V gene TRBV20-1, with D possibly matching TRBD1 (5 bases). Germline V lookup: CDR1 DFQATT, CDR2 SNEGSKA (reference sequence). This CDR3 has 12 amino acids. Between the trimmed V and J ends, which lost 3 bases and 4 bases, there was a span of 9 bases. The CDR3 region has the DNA TGCAGTGCTAGTGGGGGGAGCTATGGCTACACCTTC. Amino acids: CSASGGSYGYTF.

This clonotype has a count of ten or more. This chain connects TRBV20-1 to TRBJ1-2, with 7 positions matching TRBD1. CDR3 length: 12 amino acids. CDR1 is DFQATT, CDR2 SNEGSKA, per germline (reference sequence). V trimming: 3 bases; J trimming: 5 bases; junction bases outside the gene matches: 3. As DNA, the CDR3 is TGCAGTGCTAGGACAGGGAAGTATGGCTACACCTTC. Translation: CSARTGKYGYTF.

The CDR3 DNA sequence: TGTGCCAGCACGGGACAGGGCGTTTTGAGCTCCTACGAGCAGTACTTC. Protein sequence: CASTGQGVLSSYEQYF. This sequence joins TRBV2 and TRBJ2-7, with 9 bases lining up with TRBD1. The germline CDR1 and CDR2 sequences are SNHLY and FYNNEI. V lost 7 bases, J lost 0 bases, and 10 bases stayed unmatched. CDR3 length: 16 amino acids.

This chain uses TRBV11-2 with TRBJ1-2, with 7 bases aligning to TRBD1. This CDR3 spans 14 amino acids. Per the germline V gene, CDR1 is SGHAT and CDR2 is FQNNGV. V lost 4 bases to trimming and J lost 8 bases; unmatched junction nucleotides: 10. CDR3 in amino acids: CASSSTGVLGGYTF. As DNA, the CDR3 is TGTGCCAGCAGCTCTACAGGGGTTTTAGGAGGCTACACCTTC. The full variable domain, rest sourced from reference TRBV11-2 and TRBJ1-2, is EAGVAQSPRYKIIEKRQSVAFWCNPISGHATLYWYQQILGQGPKLLIQFQNNGVVDDSQLPKDRFSAERLKGVDSTLKIQPAKLEDSAVYLCASSSTGVLGGYTFGSGTRLTVV.

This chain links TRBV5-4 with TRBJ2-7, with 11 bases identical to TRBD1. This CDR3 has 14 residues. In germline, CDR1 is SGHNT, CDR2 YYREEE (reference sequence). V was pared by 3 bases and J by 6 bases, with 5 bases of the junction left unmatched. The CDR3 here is CASSWPGTGGEQYF. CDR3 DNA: TGTGCCAGCAGCTGGCCCGGGACAGGGGGCGAGCAGTACTTC. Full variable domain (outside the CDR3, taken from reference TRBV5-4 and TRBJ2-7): ETGVTQSPTHLIKTRGQQVTLRCSSQSGHNTVSWYQQALGQGPQFIFQYYREEENGRGNFPPRFSGLQFPNYSSELNVNALELDDSALYLCASSWPGTGGEQYFGPGTRLTVT.

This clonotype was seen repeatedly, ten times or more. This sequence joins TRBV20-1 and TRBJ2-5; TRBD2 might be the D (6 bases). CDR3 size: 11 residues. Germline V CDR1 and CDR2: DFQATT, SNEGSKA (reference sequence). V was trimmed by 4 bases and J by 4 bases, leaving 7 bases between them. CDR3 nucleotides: TGCAGTGCTAAGGAGGGAGAGACCCAGTACTTC. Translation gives CSAKEGETQYF.

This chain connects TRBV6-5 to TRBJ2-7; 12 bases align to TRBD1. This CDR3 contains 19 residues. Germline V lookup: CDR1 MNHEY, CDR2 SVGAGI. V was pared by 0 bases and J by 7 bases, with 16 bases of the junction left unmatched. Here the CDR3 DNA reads TGTGCCAGCAGTTACTCAACGGGACAGGGGGCGCTTTTTGTGAGGGAGCAGTACTTC. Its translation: CASSYSTGQGALFVREQYF.